This T cell receptor (beta chain) was captured in a study of CD4+ T cells in melanoma. Overall study findings and caveats: CD8+ T cell, macrophage and B cell function reportedly correlated with neoantigen-specific CD4+ T cells. In melanoma, neoantigen-specific CD4+ T cells reportedly differed in differentiation state.

In the case of this clone: Its antigen is undetermined.

Sequenced by immunoSEQ multiplex PCR; TCRdb stores in-frame clones only, minus some. This table holds around 14,000 clones, roughly three fifths found once. Trimming removed 2 bases from V and 2 bases from J, with 12 bases in between. Looked up from germline, CDR1 is SGHRS and CDR2 is YFSETQ. The CDR3 extends over 15 amino acids. The receptor's source is a human donor with melanoma. The chain couples TRBV5-1 to TRBJ2-3; D unresolved. The sequencing input was cells from a culture (not recorded whether cultured in vitro). The CDR3 loop is CASSLVPEVTDTQYF. As DNA, the CDR3 is TGCGCCAGCAGCTTAGTTCCGGAAGTCACAGATACGCAGTATTTT.